The 30 T cell receptor beta chains reported below all come from one sample, sequenced in a study of blood T cell repertoires in COVID-19. Sequencing was performed with immunoSEQ multiplex PCR; in TCRdb, only in-frame clones are kept and a portion is missing. The data hold 100,000 to 150,000 clones, with about 88% observed a single time. The sequenced material came from PBMCs or T cells enriched from blood (not recorded which). The receptors were sampled from a man aged 35 to 55 with acute COVID-19.

This clone was seen a single time. The rearrangement links TRBV12-3 or TRBV12-4 to TRBJ2-2; D gene uncertain. The CDR3 is 13 residues long. V lost 6 bases and J 3 bases, leaving 8 bases between the germline ends. The CDR3: CASRLLDTGELFF. DNA for the CDR3: TGTGCCAGCAGACTACTGGACACCGGGGAGCTGTTTTTT.

This rearrangement joins TRBV3-1 (or the pseudogene TRBV3-2) to TRBJ2-7, with 9 bases lining up with TRBD1. Germline V gene lookup returns CDR1 LGHDT and CDR2 YNNKEL (reference sequence). CDR3 size: 14 residues. V lost 4 bases, J lost 4 bases, and 5 bases stayed unmatched. CDR3 in amino acids: CASSPGTGFYEQYF. The CDR3 region has the DNA TGTGCCAGCAGCCCCGGGACAGGGTTTTACGAGCAGTACTTC.

V is TRBV6-1 and J is TRBJ2-7; no definite D call. The germline V gene has CDR1 MNHNS and CDR2 SASEGT. V was cut by 3 bases and J by 2 bases, with 11 bases left in between. CDR3 size: 14 residues. CDR3 bases: TGTGCCAGCAGTGATTCAACAGTCCCCTACGAGCAGTACTTC. Residues: CASSDSTVPYEQYF.

J is TRBJ2-7 and V is TRBV9; D perhaps matches TRBD2 (6 bases). This CDR3 comprises 14 residues. The V and J ends lost 0 bases and 2 bases respectively, with 9 bases between them. The germline CDR1 and CDR2 sequences are SGDLS and YYNGEE. The CDR3 protein is CASSVVGEAYEQYF. The CDR3 nucleotides read TGTGCCAGCAGCGTAGTGGGGGAGGCCTACGAGCAGTACTTC.

The rearrangement uses TRBV10-2 and TRBJ1-2, with TRBD1 matching 11 bases. From germline, CDR1 is WSHSY and CDR2 SAAADI. The CDR3 runs 13 residues. V was pared by 10 bases and J by 6 bases, with 7 bases of the junction left unmatched. The chain's CDR3 is CATAGQGANGYTF. The CDR3 region has the DNA TGCGCCACCGCTGGACAGGGGGCTAATGGCTACACCTTC.

V is TRBV5-1 and J is TRBJ1-4; D call uncertain. V lost 2 bases to trimming and J lost 14 bases, with 28 bases between them. The CDR3 runs 17 residues. From germline, CDR1 is SGHRS and CDR2 YFSETQ. Here the CDR3 DNA reads TGCGCCAGCAGCTTATCGGGGATGGGAATAGGGAGGGAGTTGCTGTTTTTT. This sequence encodes CASSLSGMGIGRELLFF. Using reference TRBV5-1 and TRBJ1-4 for the parts outside the CDR3, the full variable domain is KAGVTQTPRYLIKTRGQQVTLSCSPISGHRSVSWYQQTPGQGLQFLFEYFSETQRNKGNFPGRFSGRQFSNSRSEMNVSTLELGDSALYLCASSLSGMGIGRELLFFGSGTQLSVL.

J is TRBJ2-3 and V is TRBV7-3; 7 positions match TRBD2. Germline CDR1 and CDR2: SGHTA and FQGTGA. After removal of 6 bases from V and 2 bases from J, the junction contained 2 bases not matched to a gene. This CDR3 is built from 13 residues. The CDR3 sequence: CASRGTNTDTQYF. In DNA form, the CDR3 reads TGTGCCAGCAGGGGGACTAACACAGATACGCAGTATTTT.

This clone was detected only once. This chain uses TRBV6-5 with TRBJ2-5, with 13 bases fitting TRBD2. The CDR3 contains 14 residues. The germline gives CDR1 MNHEY, CDR2 SVGAGI. V shed 6 bases and J 6 bases; nucleotides not matched to a gene: 4. CDR3 in DNA: TGTGCCAGCAGAGTGGGACTAGCGGGGAAGACCCAGTACTTC. Translation: CASRVGLAGKTQYF.

CDR3 region: CAITITGGTEAFF. In DNA form, the CDR3 reads TGTGCCATCACTATTACAGGGGGCACTGAAGCTTTCTTT. The V gene is TRBV10-3, the J gene TRBJ1-1; TRBD1 matches at 8 bases. V gave up 7 bases and J gave up 4 bases; unmatched junction bases: 5. CDR1 and CDR2 from the germline V gene are ENHRY and SYGVKD. This CDR3 is built from 13 residues.

The J gene is TRBJ1-2, the V gene TRBV28; 8 positions agree with TRBD1. CDR3 size: 14 residues. Germline V gene data show CDR1 as MDHEN and CDR2 as SYDVKM. The V segment lost 3 bases and the J segment 1 base; nucleotides outside the gene matches: 1. CDR3 loop: CASSFGQGNYGYTF. Written as DNA, the CDR3 is TGTGCCAGCAGTTTCGGACAGGGTAACTATGGCTACACCTTC.

This clone appeared a single time. The chain recombines TRBV30 with TRBJ1-2; D ambiguous. The CDR3 loop spans 13 amino acids. The germline V gene encodes CDR1 GTSNPN and CDR2 SVGIG (reference sequence). Trimming left V 3 bases short and J 7 bases short, with 15 bases between. The CDR3 region has the DNA TGTGCCTGGAGCCGGTCGGGTGTAGGTGGCTACACCTTC. Protein product: CAWSRSGVGGYTF.

This clone has just one count. The chain has TRBV6-5 and TRBJ2-7, with 8 bases fitting TRBD2. Germline V CDR1 and CDR2: MNHEY, SVGAGI. This CDR3 spans 14 amino acids. J was trimmed by 4 bases and V by 0 bases; bases with no gene match: 2. The CDR3 sequence is CASSYSSGGYEQYF. CDR3 sequence (DNA): TGTGCCAGCAGTTACTCCAGCGGGGGATACGAGCAGTACTTC.

The gene calls are TRBV19 and TRBJ1-5; 7 nucleotides agree with TRBD1. The CDR3 spans 13 residues. V dropped 7 bases and J dropped 5; count of bases not matched to a gene: 5. CDR1 and CDR2 from the germline V gene are LNHDA and SQIVND (reference sequence). CDR3 DNA sequence: TGTGCCAGTAAGGAGACAGGGTATCAGCCCCAGCATTTT. Translated: CASKETGYQPQHF.

As concerns this clone: Other DNA sequences in this specimen translate into the identical CDR3. The genes are TRBV19 and TRBJ1-5; 7 bases are shared with TRBD1. Germline V lookup: CDR1 LNHDA, CDR2 SQIVND (reference sequence). This CDR3 is built from 15 residues. J lost 2 bases, V lost 5 bases, and 6 bases had no gene match. CDR3 coding DNA: TGTGCCAGTAGTCGGGACAGAGCAGGCAATCAGCCCCAGCATTTT. As protein: CASSRDRAGNQPQHF.

This chain links TRBV6-5 with TRBJ1-1, with D possibly being TRBD1 (5 bases). V was trimmed by 7 bases and J by 0 bases, leaving 12 bases between them. This CDR3 comprises 14 residues. Germline V gene data show CDR1 as MNHEY and CDR2 as SVGAGI. The CDR3 spells CASTPDTMNTEAFF. The CDR3 nucleotides are TGTGCCAGCACTCCGGACACCATGAACACTGAAGCTTTCTTT.

This chain links TRBV7-3 with TRBJ1-6; maybe TRBD1 (6 bases). The germline V and J ends were trimmed by 1 base and 10 bases, with 14 bases remaining between them. Germline V gene lookup returns CDR1 SGHTA and CDR2 FQGTGA. This CDR3 comprises 15 residues. The CDR3 DNA reads TGTGCCAGCAGCTTAAGTCAGGGGTTGAACTCACCCCTCCACTTT. Amino acid sequence: CASSLSQGLNSPLHF. Complete variable domain (other parts from reference TRBV7-3 and TRBJ1-6): GAGVSQTPSNKVTEKGKYVELRCDPISGHTALYWYRQSLGQGPEFLIYFQGTGAADDSGLPNDRFFAVRPEGSVSTLKIQRTERGDSAVYLCASSLSQGLNSPLHFGNGTRLTVT.

DNA for the CDR3: TGTGCCAGCTCCCCTAATTGGAGCTCCTACGAGCAGTACTTC. It codes for CASSPNWSSYEQYF. The genes are TRBV18 and TRBJ2-7; D call uncertain. CDR1 and CDR2 (germline): KGHSH, LQKENI. Trimming took 6 bases from V and 0 from J, leaving 12 bases between them. The CDR3 covers 14 residues.

The chain carries TRBV6-5 and TRBJ1-1; D perhaps matches TRBD1 (5 bases). The germline V gene encodes CDR1 MNHEY and CDR2 SVGAGI. The CDR3 runs to 14 residues. V lost 6 bases to trimming and J lost 3 bases, with 14 bases between them. The CDR3 spells CASRQPQGYTEAFF. The CDR3, as DNA: TGTGCCAGCAGACAACCTCAGGGCTACACTGAAGCTTTCTTT.

CDR3 sequence reads: CSASTGRNTEAFF. The DNA for the CDR3 is TGCAGTGCTAGTACAGGAAGGAACACTGAAGCTTTCTTT. This chain links TRBV20-1 with TRBJ1-1; a possible D gene is TRBD1 (5 bases). The CDR3 is 13 residues long. V was clipped by 3 bases and J by 1 base, with 9 bases between them. In germline, CDR1 is DFQATT, CDR2 SNEGSKA (reference sequence).

CDR3: CASSYGTGNKQYF. In nucleotides, the CDR3 is TGTGCCAGCAGTTACGGGACAGGGAACAAGCAGTACTTC. The chain is built from TRBV6-5 and TRBJ2-7, with 9 positions matching TRBD1. The length of the CDR3 is 13 residues. Germline CDR1 is MNHEY and CDR2 is SVGAGI. With V trimmed by 2 bases and J by 8 bases, 4 bases remained unmatched.

The chain has TRBV5-4 and TRBJ2-2; perhaps TRBD1 as D (5 bases). The CDR3 covers 14 residues. With 3 bases removed from V and 1 base from J, the gap between germline ends came to 7 bases. Germline V CDR1 and CDR2: SGHNT, YYREEE (reference sequence). The CDR3 DNA sequence: TGTGCCAGCAGCTACGACAGGAACACCGGGGAGCTGTTTTTT. This translates into CASSYDRNTGELFF.

This sequence joins TRBV30 and TRBJ2-7; tentative D call: TRBD1 (6 bases). The length of the CDR3 is 14 residues. V lost 4 bases to trimming and J lost 5 bases, with 18 bases between them. CDR1 and CDR2 from the germline V gene are GTSNPN and SVGIG (reference sequence). CDR3 in DNA: TGTGCCTGGAAGAACAGGGACATTGCGAACGAGCAGTACTTC. Protein: CAWKNRDIANEQYF.

The rearrangement links TRBV30 to TRBJ2-7, with 7 nucleotides matching TRBD1. After removal of 0 bases from V and 4 bases from J, the junction contained 6 bases not matched to a gene. Germline values: CDR1 GTSNPN, CDR2 SVGIG (reference sequence). This CDR3 comprises 14 residues. CDR3 in amino acids: CAWSVPNRGYEQYF. CDR3 DNA sequence: TGTGCCTGGAGTGTACCTAACAGGGGTTACGAGCAGTACTTC.

This chain connects TRBV6-4 to TRBJ1-4, with D unresolved. The CDR3 is 14 residues long. Germline V CDR1 and CDR2: MRHNA, SNTAGT. The V end was cut by 5 bases, the J end by 0 bases, with 7 bases between. The CDR3 is CASSPTATNEKLFF. CDR3 bases: TGTGCCAGCAGTCCAACTGCAACTAATGAAAAACTGTTTTTT.

The V call is TRBV28, the J call TRBJ1-2, with TRBD1 matching over 7 bases. This CDR3 region has 13 residues. With V trimmed by 5 bases and J by 5 bases, 5 bases remained unmatched. The germline CDR1 and CDR2 sequences are MDHEN and SYDVKM. The CDR3 sequence is CASSGTERYGYTF. CDR3 in DNA: TGTGCCAGCAGTGGGACAGAGCGGTATGGCTACACCTTC.

The chain's CDR3 is CASLTGEDYGYTF. DNA of the CDR3: TGTGCCAGCCTGACAGGGGAGGACTATGGCTACACCTTC. V and J are TRBV5-5 and TRBJ1-2; 8 nucleotides align to TRBD1. V gave up 7 bases and J gave up 3 bases; unmatched junction bases: 5. The CDR3 has 13 residues. Germline values: CDR1 SGHKS, CDR2 YYEKEE (reference sequence).

For the CDR3, the DNA is TGTGCCAGTAGTAGAGGAACAGGGAACTATGGCTACACCTTC. Protein product: CASSRGTGNYGYTF. The chain couples TRBV19 to TRBJ1-2; perhaps TRBD1 as D (6 bases). The CDR3 length is 14 residues. V lost 4 bases and J 2 bases, leaving 11 bases between the germline ends. The germline V gene encodes CDR1 LNHDA and CDR2 SQIVND (reference sequence).

The sample holds one count of this clone. V and J are TRBV19 and TRBJ1-2; 8 nucleotides agree with TRBD1. V lost 4 bases to trimming and J lost 0 bases; unmatched junction nucleotides: 4. There are 15 residues in the CDR3. Germline V CDR1 and CDR2: LNHDA, SQIVND (reference sequence). The CDR3 bases are TGTGCCAGTAGTACCGGGACAGGTTCTAACTATGGCTACACCTTC. Its translation is CASSTGTGSNYGYTF.

V is TRBV2 and J is TRBJ2-5; D remains unclear. With 9 bases removed from V and 2 bases from J, the gap between germline ends came to 10 bases. Germline V gene lookup returns CDR1 SNHLY and CDR2 FYNNEI. The CDR3 has 12 residues. The CDR3 protein is CASHADQETQYF. The CDR3 nucleotides read TGTGCCAGTCACGCGGATCAAGAGACCCAGTACTTC.

J is TRBJ1-2 and V is TRBV5-5; a weak D match, TRBD1 (6 bases). Germline assignment: CDR1 SGHKS and CDR2 YYEKEE (reference sequence). The length of the CDR3 is 14 residues. With 4 bases removed from V and 4 bases from J, the gap between germline ends came to 14 bases. CDR3 nucleotide sequence: TGTGCCAGCAGCGCGGACAGCCAGCCCTATGGCTACACCTTC. Encoded protein: CASSADSQPYGYTF.